This TCR beta chain stems from a study of blood T cell repertoires in COVID-19. Study details: Sample material is recorded as cDNA or gDNA derived from T cells, B-cell-depleted T cells, or PBMCs.

CDR1 and CDR2 from the germline V gene are MGHRA and YSYEKL. Trimming took 4 bases from V and 1 from J, leaving 19 bases between them. This CDR3 has 17 amino acids. TCRdb's copy holds only in-frame clones and misses some; the assay was immunoSEQ multiplex PCR. The table includes 150,000 to 200,000 clones, more than 80% detected once. The source material was peripheral blood. The chain joins TRBV4-1 to TRBJ1-1, with D possibly matching TRBD1 (6 bases). The TCR comes from a middle-aged man with acute or convalescent COVID-19. The CDR3 loop reads CASSRPRGAGANTEAFF. For the CDR3, the DNA is TGCGCCAGCAGCCGCCCTCGGGGGGCCGGGGCGAACACTGAAGCTTTCTTT.